A selection of T cell receptor beta chains follows, all from one sample in a study of cytomegalovirus exposure and HLA in healthy donors. The table came from immunoSEQ multiplex PCR; TCRdb's copy has only in-frame clones and leaves some out. The profile shows around 200,000 clones, about four fifths of them singletons. Sequencing was carried out using PBMCs. These receptors originate from a woman under 30 in good health and CMV-seropositive. Both conserved end residues are part of each CDR3. A D gene is named only where the DNA matches it firmly. Only some rows state a clone size, as once, few, many or a class for expanded clones.

D: TRBD1; J: TRBJ1-2; length: 16; V: TRBV5-6; size: .; DNA: TGTGCCAGCAGCTGGGGACGCAGGGGGCTTGTCTATGGCTACACCTTC; CDR3: CASSWGRRGLVYGYTF
D: .; J: TRBJ1-2; length: 14; V: TRBV2; size: .; DNA: TGTGCCAGCAGTTCGACACAGGACAACTATGGCTACACCTTC; CDR3: CASSSTQDNYGYTF
D: .; J: TRBJ1-1; length: 15; V: TRBV5-4; size: .; DNA: TGTGCCAGCAGCTTGATATCGGGTCGGAGCACTGAAGCTTTCTTT; CDR3: CASSLISGRSTEAFF
D: .; J: TRBJ1-1; length: 13; V: TRBV4-3; size: .; DNA: TGCGCCAGCAGCCGGGCGATGAACACTGAAGCTTTCTTT; CDR3: CASSRAMNTEAFF
D: .; J: TRBJ1-4; length: 15; V: TRBV4-1; size: .; DNA: TGCGCCAGCAGCCAAGATCATGCAGGGAATGAAAAACTGTTTTTT; CDR3: CASSQDHAGNEKLFF
D: TRBD2; J: TRBJ2-5; length: 13; V: TRBV19; size: .; DNA: TGTGCCAGTAGGCGGGCTAGCGGGGAGACCCAGTACTTC; CDR3: CASRRASGETQYF
D: TRBD2; J: TRBJ2-7; length: 15; V: TRBV7-2; size: few; DNA: TGTGCCAGCAGCACCCGACTAGCGGGGGGGACCGTGCAGTACTTC; CDR3: CASSTRLAGGTVQYF
D: TRBD1; J: TRBJ2-7; length: 16; V: TRBV11-2; size: .; DNA: TGTGCCAGCAGCTTAAGGACAGGGGGCGCAGAGTACGAGCAGTACTTC; CDR3: CASSLRTGGAEYEQYF
D: .; J: TRBJ1-2; length: 15; V: TRBV4-2; size: .; DNA: TGTGCCAGCAGCCAAGGTCGAGAAGGGGGCTATGGCTACACCTTC; CDR3: CASSQGREGGYGYTF
D: TRBD1; J: TRBJ1-2; length: 13; V: TRBV7-2; size: .; DNA: TGTGCCAGCAGCGCTGGACAGGGAGGCGGCTACACCTTC; CDR3: CASSAGQGGGYTF
D: .; J: TRBJ2-5; length: 16; V: TRBV21-1; size: .; DNA: TGTGCCAGCAGCGGCCCGTACCGGGACAGGGGTGAGACCCAGTACTTC; CDR3: CASSGPYRDRGETQYF
D: .; J: TRBJ1-2; length: 15; V: TRBV21-1; size: .; DNA: TGTGCCAGCAGCAATAGACAGGGGGATTACTATGGCTACACCTTC; CDR3: CASSNRQGDYYGYTF
D: .; J: TRBJ2-3; length: 16; V: TRBV5-1; size: .; DNA: TGCGCCAGCAGCTTGTCCGGGACATATAGCACAGATACGCAGTATTTT; CDR3: CASSLSGTYSTDTQYF
D: TRBD2; J: TRBJ2-1; length: 16; V: TRBV7-3; size: .; DNA: TGTGCCAGCAGCAACTTAGCGGGGGGCCCTCAAAATGAGCAGTTCTTC; CDR3: CASSNLAGGPQNEQFF
D: .; J: TRBJ2-3; length: 17; V: TRBV9; size: .; DNA: TGTGCCAGCAGCGTCAGGGCGGTAATCTCTAGCACAGATACGCAGTATTTT; CDR3: CASSVRAVISSTDTQYF
D: TRBD1; J: TRBJ1-6; length: 14; V: TRBV13; size: few; DNA: TGTGCCAGCAGCTCGGGACAGGGCAATTCACCCCTCCACTTT; CDR3: CASSSGQGNSPLHF
D: .; J: TRBJ1-1; length: 15; V: TRBV5-4; size: .; DNA: TGTGCCAGCAGCCCCCAACAGGGAAGTAGCACTGAAGCTTTCTTT; CDR3: CASSPQQGSSTEAFF
D: TRBD1; J: TRBJ1-5; length: 14; V: TRBV27; size: once; DNA: TGTGCCAGCTCCTCGGGACAGGGGAATCAGCCCCAGCATTTT; CDR3: CASSSGQGNQPQHF
D: .; J: TRBJ1-4; length: 13; V: TRBV15; size: once; DNA: TGTGCCACCAGCAGAGATCTAGTTGAAAAACTGTTTTTT; CDR3: CATSRDLVEKLFF
D: .; J: TRBJ1-5; length: 14; V: TRBV5-1; size: .; DNA: TGCGCCAGCAGCTTGGCAGGTGCGGAGGAGCCCCAGCATTTT; CDR3: CASSLAGAEEPQHF
D: .; J: TRBJ1-2; length: 14; V: TRBV28; size: once; DNA: TGTGCCAGCAGTTTATGGTCGGGTAACTATGGCTACACCTTC; CDR3: CASSLWSGNYGYTF
D: .; J: TRBJ2-5; length: 14; V: TRBV9; size: .; DNA: TGTGCCAGCAGCCCCCGGGGGTTCGGCGAGACCCAGTACTTC; CDR3: CASSPRGFGETQYF
D: .; J: TRBJ2-1; length: 17; V: TRBV25-1; size: .; DNA: TGTGCCAGCAGTGTGGTGGGGCAGAGGCCGTCGAACAATGAGCAGTTCTTC; CDR3: CASSVVGQRPSNNEQFF
D: .; J: TRBJ1-3; length: 15; V: TRBV6-5; size: .; DNA: TGTGCCAGCAGGGCCACAGGATTCTCTGGAAACACCATATATTTT; CDR3: CASRATGFSGNTIYF
D: .; J: TRBJ2-2; length: 16; V: TRBV21-1; size: .; DNA: TGTGCCAGCAGCAGCTTACAGGGGGCGGACACCGGGGAGCTGTTTTTT; CDR3: CASSSLQGADTGELFF
D: TRBD1; J: TRBJ2-7; length: 14; V: TRBV5-6; size: .; DNA: TGTGCCAGCAGCAGAGGACAGGGTTTCTACGAGCAGTACTTC; CDR3: CASSRGQGFYEQYF
D: .; J: TRBJ2-1; length: 15; V: TRBV18; size: .; DNA: TGTGCCAGCTCACCTTTGGGGGCCCTCAACAATGAGCAGTTCTTC; CDR3: CASSPLGALNNEQFF
D: .; J: TRBJ1-4; length: 14; V: TRBV5-1; size: .; DNA: TGCGCCAGCAGCCTGGACGGTCTTAATGAAAAACTGTTTTTT; CDR3: CASSLDGLNEKLFF
D: .; J: TRBJ2-1; length: 13; V: TRBV6-1; size: .; DNA: TGTGCCAGCAGTCGGGTACAGGGCCATGAGCAGTTCTTC; CDR3: CASSRVQGHEQFF
D: .; J: TRBJ1-6; length: 17; V: TRBV11-1; size: .; DNA: TGTGCCAGCAGCTTACTTTCTGTCTCGGGAAATAATTCACCCCTCCACTTT; CDR3: CASSLLSVSGNNSPLHF
D: .; J: TRBJ1-3; length: 14; V: TRBV6-1; size: .; DNA: TGTGCCAGCAGCGCCCAGGGCTCTGGAAACACCATATATTTT; CDR3: CASSAQGSGNTIYF
D: TRBD1; J: TRBJ1-2; length: 14; V: TRBV4-3; size: .; DNA: TGCGCCAGCAGCCAGGACAGGGGCTACTATGGCTACACCTTC; CDR3: CASSQDRGYYGYTF
D: TRBD2; J: TRBJ2-7; length: 15; V: TRBV9; size: .; DNA: TGTGCCAGCAGCGTAGGGGACCTAGCGGCTTACGAGCAGTACTTC; CDR3: CASSVGDLAAYEQYF
D: TRBD1; J: TRBJ1-6; length: 16; V: TRBV4-1; size: .; DNA: TGCGCCAGCAGCCAAGATTCGGGACAGAAAAATTCACCCCTCCACTTT; CDR3: CASSQDSGQKNSPLHF
D: TRBD1; J: TRBJ1-1; length: 14; V: TRBV5-1; size: .; DNA: TGCGCCAGCAGCTTAGGGACAGCGAACACTGAAGCTTTCTTT; CDR3: CASSLGTANTEAFF
D: .; J: TRBJ1-5; length: 16; V: TRBV9; size: .; DNA: TGTGCCAGCAGCACCGGGGGGGACTCGCGCAATCAGCCCCAGCATTTT; CDR3: CASSTGGDSRNQPQHF
D: .; J: TRBJ1-5; length: 17; V: TRBV28; size: .; DNA: TGTGCCAGCAGTTTTTACCCTCCAGGGATGCAGGATCAGCCCCAGCATTTT; CDR3: CASSFYPPGMQDQPQHF
D: TRBD1; J: TRBJ1-5; length: 15; V: TRBV19; size: once; DNA: TGTGCCAGTAGTATCCAGGGGGCGATGGGTCAGCCCCAGCATTTT; CDR3: CASSIQGAMGQPQHF